This TCR beta chain was found in a study of T cells expressing NK-cell markers. Whole-study findings and limits: Six or seven donors had dominant NKG2C+ clonotypes that comprised about 1.0-7.5% of their CD8+ T cells.

About this clonotype: Its antigen is not known.

TCRdb reprocessed the 5' RACE reads and stores each CDR3 protein as one record, lacking DNA. The sample data list roughly 430,000 distinct CDR3 sequences. Germline V gene data show CDR1 as KGHSH and CDR2 as LQKENI. This CDR3 contains 13 residues. This TCR derives from a woman aged 18 to 75 in good health. V usage is TRBV18 and J usage is TRBJ2-5; TCRdb picks TRBD1, but there is no DNA to check that call. The sample taken for sequencing was blood T cells: a sorted CD56 or NKG2C T cell subset, CD4+ or CD8+ T cells, or bulk PBMC T cells (not recorded which). The CDR3: CASSTGVQETQYF.